These 16 T cell receptor beta chains were all obtained from the same sample, sequenced in a study of OX40 agonist ivuxolimab in advanced cancers. The library was produced with the immunoSEQ multiplex PCR assay. The immuneACCESS repertoire file appears here via TCRdb, limited to in-frame rearrangements. These files lack a portion of the clones; in checked studies, under half of the deficit traces to unresolved V genes, and the cause of the others is not known. Recorded for this sample are roughly 46,000 clones; roughly 90% of them occurred a single time. Roughly 5.2% of the sample is taken by the ten largest. This material consisted of CD4+ or CD8+ T cells sorted from blood, taken in a trial of the OX40 agonist ivuxolimab. The receptors stem from an adult with an advanced solid tumor such as melanoma, head and neck, liver or kidney cancer.

The rearrangement links TRBV19 to TRBJ1-6, with a tentative D call TRBD1 (6 bases). This CDR3 contains 13 residues. Trimming removed 8 bases at V and 9 bases at J, with 14 bases between. Germline CDR1 LNHDA, CDR2 SQIVND (reference sequence). The CDR3 loop reads CASSQGLGSPLHF. CDR3 nucleotides: TGTGCCAGTTCACAGGGATTGGGTTCACCCCTCCACTTT.

The chain links TRBV6-5 to TRBJ1-6; 8 bases match TRBD1. Germline lookup yields CDR1 MNHEY and CDR2 SVGAGI. The CDR3 covers 15 residues. V shed 0 bases, J shed 10 bases, and the junction held 5 bases outside the gene matches. CDR3 sequence reads: CASSYSGTGSSPLHF. The CDR3 DNA reads TGTGCCAGCAGTTACTCGGGGACAGGATCATCACCCCTCCACTTT.

V usage is TRBV7-9 and J usage is TRBJ1-6; D uncertain. In germline, CDR1 is SEHNR, CDR2 FQNEAQ (reference sequence). V was pared by 8 bases and J by 13 bases, with 15 bases between. The CDR3 covers 12 residues. This chain's CDR3 is CASASNSPPLHF. The CDR3 DNA reads TGTGCCAGCGCCTCGAACTCCCCCCCCCTCCACTTT. Drawing the rest from reference TRBV7-9 and TRBJ1-6, the complete variable domain is DTGVSQNPRHKITKRGQNVTFRCDPISEHNRLYWYRQTLGQGPEFLTYFQNEAQLEKSRLLSDRFSAERPKGSFSTLEIQRTEQGDSAMYLCASASNSPPLHFGNGTRLTVT.

A single count supports this clone. The CDR3 DNA reads as TGTGCCAGCAGCGCAGGGGGTATGAGCACAGATACGCAGTATTTT. This codes for CASSAGGMSTDTQYF. The chain combines TRBV9 with TRBJ2-3, with 7 bases aligning to TRBD1. The V gene end was trimmed by 3 bases and the J gene end by 0 bases; junction bases not matched to a gene: 4. CDR1 and CDR2 (germline): SGDLS, YYNGEE. The CDR3 is 15 amino acids.

The chain employs TRBV9 and TRBJ1-1; 8 bases agree with TRBD1. Germline V lookup: CDR1 SGDLS, CDR2 YYNGEE. The ends lost 3 bases at V and 8 bases at J; junction bases unmatched: 15. The CDR3 has 16 residues. The CDR3 DNA reads TGTGCCAGCAGCGCCAACGCAGGGGGCGCGAATAGGGAAGCTTTCTTT. Protein sequence: CASSANAGGANREAFF.

This clone is medium-sized (0.01 to 0.1%). The chain recombines TRBV13 with TRBJ2-7; possibly TRBD1 or TRBD2 for D (6 bases each). Germline-derived CDR1 and CDR2 are PRHDT and FYEKMQ (reference sequence). Trimming shortened V by 4 bases and J by 2 bases, and 12 bases separated the two germline ends. The CDR3 totals 14 residues. In DNA, the CDR3 is TGTGCCAGCAGCTCGGGGGCCACCGCCTACGAGCAGTACTTC. Protein: CASSSGATAYEQYF.

The rearrangement joins TRBV28 to TRBJ1-4, with 8 positions matching TRBD1. Germline values: CDR1 MDHEN, CDR2 SYDVKM. This CDR3 is 14 amino acids long. Trimming removed 5 bases from V and 8 bases from J; junction bases left unmatched: 7. The CDR3 nucleotides are TGTGCCAGCAGTCGGACAGGGACTGGGGAAAAACTGTTTTTT. It translates to CASSRTGTGEKLFF.

Here the CDR3 DNA reads TGTGCCAGCAGCCTCAGAACCACTAGCACAGATACGCAGTATTTT. Encoded protein: CASSLRTTSTDTQYF. J is TRBJ2-3 and V is TRBV13; D gene unclear. V dropped 5 bases and J dropped 0 bases, with 12 bases sitting between them. From germline, CDR1 is PRHDT and CDR2 FYEKMQ (reference sequence). The CDR3 sequence is 15 residues long.

The gene calls are TRBV14 and TRBJ2-3; no firm D call. The CDR3 is 17 residues long. Germline CDR1 SGHDN, CDR2 FVKESK. The V and J ends lost 0 bases and 5 bases respectively, with 18 bases between them. The CDR3 reads CASSQDVASNFVDTQYF. The CDR3 region has the DNA TGTGCCAGCAGCCAAGACGTGGCTAGTAATTTTGTAGATACGCAGTATTTT. Supplemented by reference TRBV14 and TRBJ2-3, the full variable domain reads EAGVTQFPSHSVIEKGQTVTLRCDPISGHDNLYWYRRVMGKEIKFLLHFVKESKQDESGMPNNRFLAERTGGTYSTLKVQPAELEDSGVYFCASSQDVASNFVDTQYFGPGTRLTVL.

This chain links TRBV4-3 with TRBJ2-1; D might be TRBD1 (7 bases). CDR1 and CDR2 (germline): LGHNA, YSLEER. This CDR3 is built from 13 residues. V lost 2 bases and J 9 bases, leaving 11 bases between the germline ends. The CDR3 DNA reads TGCGCCAGCAGCCAACCAGGGGGAGGTGAGCAGTTCTTC. As protein: CASSQPGGGEQFF.

V and J are TRBV15 and TRBJ1-1, with no clear D. This CDR3 is 14 amino acids long. Germline V lookup: CDR1 LNHNV, CDR2 YYDKDF (reference sequence). V was pared by 1 base and J by 1 base, with 7 bases between. The CDR3 DNA follows: TGTGCCACCAGCAGAGTTTTAGAGAACACTGAAGCTTTCTTT. This gives the protein CATSRVLENTEAFF. Drawing the rest from reference TRBV15 and TRBJ1-1, the complete variable domain is DAMVIQNPRYQVTQFGKPVTLSCSQTLNHNVMYWYQQKSSQAPKLLFHYYDKDFNNEADTPDNFQSRRPNTSFCFLDIRSPGLGDTAMYLCATSRVLENTEAFFGQGTRLTVV.

The chain couples TRBV10-1 to TRBJ1-1; D is perhaps TRBD1 (5 bases). CDR1 and CDR2 (germline): WNHNN, SYGVQD (reference sequence). This CDR3 is built from 18 residues. Trimming stripped 0 bases from V and 1 base from J, with 18 bases between. Written as DNA, the CDR3 is TGCGCCAGCAGTGAGTCGAGAGCTGTCCCAGGGCCGAACACTGAAGCTTTCTTT. Protein product: CASSESRAVPGPNTEAFF.

The V gene is TRBV6-5, the J gene TRBJ2-7; TRBD2 aligns across 8 bases. The CDR3 has 15 residues. The germline V gene encodes CDR1 MNHEY and CDR2 SVGAGI. Trimming cost V 6 bases and J 4 bases; bases outside gene matches: 11. As DNA, the CDR3 is TGTGCCAGCAGCCCCCTCGGGGGGGGGTCATACGAGCAGTACTTC. Amino acids: CASSPLGGGSYEQYF.

This clone was counted a few times. The chain couples TRBV9 to TRBJ1-6; possibly TRBD1 for D (5 bases). The V and J ends lost 0 bases and 10 bases respectively, with 8 bases between them. Germline V gene sequence: CDR1 SGDLS, CDR2 YYNGEE. The CDR3 totals 13 residues. CDR3 loop: CASSVVGTSPLHF. The CDR3 DNA reads TGTGCCAGCAGCGTAGTAGGGACCTCACCCCTCCACTTT.

This CDR3 is CASSPQGAYSNQPQHF. As DNA, the CDR3 is TGTGCCAGTTCTCCCCAGGGGGCCTATAGCAATCAGCCCCAGCATTTT. This chain connects TRBV19 to TRBJ1-5; 8 bases line up with TRBD1. V gave up 8 bases and J gave up 0 bases; unmatched junction bases: 9. This CDR3 contains 16 residues. Per germline, CDR1 LNHDA and CDR2 SQIVND (reference sequence). Filled out from reference TRBV19 and TRBJ1-5, the complete variable domain reads DGGITQSPKYLFRKEGQNVTLSCEQNLNHDAMYWYRQDPGQGLRLIYYSQIVNDFQKGDIAEGYSVSREKKESFPLTVTSAQKNPTAFYLCASSPQGAYSNQPQHFGDGTRLSIL.

V and J are TRBV6-1 and TRBJ2-3; no firm D call. The germline CDR1 and CDR2 sequences are MNHNS and SASEGT. This CDR3 spans 15 amino acids. V lost 7 bases to trimming and J lost 0 bases, with 14 bases between them. CDR3 loop: CASTPLRRSTDTQYF. In DNA form, the CDR3 reads TGTGCCAGCACGCCCTTGCGGAGAAGCACAGATACGCAGTATTTT.